These 23 T cell receptor beta chains were sequenced from one sample in a study of cytomegalovirus exposure and HLA in healthy donors. Assay: immunoSEQ multiplex PCR; the TCRdb copy retains only in-frame clones and omits some. The table includes about 150,000 clones, less than 90% detected once. The sample taken for sequencing was PBMCs. The receptor set was obtained from a man aged 18 to 30 in good health and CMV-seropositive.

The chain links TRBV4-3 to TRBJ1-2; TRBD1 is a possible D gene (5 bases). V lost 4 bases and J 2 bases, leaving 14 bases between the germline ends. The CDR3 spans 15 residues. Germline V gene data show CDR1 as LGHNA and CDR2 as YSLEER. The CDR3 DNA reads as TGCGCCAGCAGCCCCCAAGACAGCACGAACTATGGCTACACCTTC. Translated, it gives CASSPQDSTNYGYTF.

The V call is TRBV29-1, the J call TRBJ2-1; the match to TRBD1 covers 7 bases. Trimming took 6 bases from V and 4 from J; bases not matched to a gene: 15. This CDR3 is 16 amino acids long. From germline, CDR1 is SQVTM and CDR2 ANQGSEA. The CDR3, as DNA: TGCAGCGTCACATTACCAAAAGGGGGCTTTTACAATGAGCAGTTCTTC. Amino acid sequence: CSVTLPKGGFYNEQFF.

The V and J genes are TRBV7-8 and TRBJ2-3; D possibly corresponds to TRBD2 (6 bases). This CDR3 spans 14 amino acids. V was shortened by 5 bases and J by 3 bases, with 12 bases between the two germline ends. The germline V gene encodes CDR1 SGHVS and CDR2 FQNEAQ. CDR3 bases: TGTGCCAGCAGCCCCACGGGGAGGACAGATACGCAGTATTTT. Translating gives CASSPTGRTDTQYF.

To note about this clone: Distinct nucleotide sequences in the sample also encode this CDR3. The chain combines TRBV7-3 with TRBJ1-1, with D perhaps TRBD1 (5 bases). The V gene lost 5 bases and the J gene lost 0 bases, with 10 bases spanning the gap. The length of the CDR3 is 14 residues. CDR1 is SGHTA, CDR2 FQGTGA, per germline. This CDR3 reads CASSPGGMNTEAFF. As DNA, the CDR3 is TGTGCCAGCAGCCCCGGGGGGATGAACACTGAAGCTTTCTTT.

The V gene is TRBV5-6, the J gene TRBJ1-4, with 7 nucleotides matching TRBD1. The CDR3 extends over 15 amino acids. Germline V gene lookup returns CDR1 SGHDT and CDR2 YYEEEE. Losses at the gene ends were 6 bases for V and 5 bases for J; bases not matched to a gene: 10. For the CDR3, the DNA is TGTGCCAGCATGTTCCGGGACAGCTGGAATGAAAAACTGTTTTTT. This translates into CASMFRDSWNEKLFF.

The chain carries TRBV9 and TRBJ2-3, with TRBD1 matching over 8 bases. The V segment lost 0 bases and the J segment 6 bases; nucleotides outside the gene matches: 9. Germline CDR1 and CDR2: SGDLS and YYNGEE. The CDR3 has 16 residues. The CDR3 nucleotides are TGTGCCAGCAGCGTAGCTACCCAGGGGGCGAGGGATACGCAGTATTTT. This gives the protein CASSVATQGARDTQYF.

The chain recombines TRBV15 with TRBJ2-2; the match to TRBD2 covers 12 bases. The V and J ends lost 1 base and 1 base, in that order; junction bases with no gene match: 10. The CDR3 runs to 20 residues. The germline gives CDR1 LNHNV, CDR2 YYDKDF (reference sequence). CDR3 amino acids: CATSRGLGTSGLQNTGELFF. As DNA, the CDR3 is TGTGCCACCAGCAGAGGTCTAGGGACTAGCGGGCTCCAGAACACCGGGGAGCTGTTTTTT.

The genes are TRBV5-6 and TRBJ2-1; TRBD1 aligns across 9 bases. Germline CDR1 is SGHDT and CDR2 is YYEEEE. The CDR3 is 14 residues long. J was trimmed by 14 bases and V by 2 bases; bases with no gene match: 11. The DNA for the CDR3 is TGTGCCAGCAGCTTCGGGACAGGGCCTTCCCAGGAGTTCTTC. This translates into CASSFGTGPSQEFF.

This chain links TRBV9 with TRBJ2-1, with 9 nucleotides matching TRBD2. Germline CDR1 SGDLS, CDR2 YYNGEE. The CDR3 length is 18 residues. V trimming: 4 bases; J trimming: 6 bases; junction bases outside the gene matches: 17. The CDR3 coding sequence is TGTGCCAGCAGCCCCAGACTTTCTCTGGCGGGAGGGCCCAATGAGCAGTTCTTC. Translating gives CASSPRLSLAGGPNEQFF.

The V gene is TRBV2, the J gene TRBJ1-2; TRBD1 matches 8 bases. From germline, CDR1 is SNHLY and CDR2 FYNNEI. V lost 3 bases, J lost 2 bases, and 8 bases stayed unmatched. The CDR3 runs to 16 residues. CDR3 nucleotide sequence: TGTGCCAGCAGTGACACTCTGGGACAGGTGAACTATGGCTACACCTTC. This encodes CASSDTLGQVNYGYTF.

This clone occurred once. The chain couples TRBV5-6 to TRBJ2-2; D perhaps matches TRBD2 (6 bases). The CDR3 runs to 15 residues. The V end lost 4 bases, the J end lost 3 bases, and 13 bases lay between the germline ends. CDR1 and CDR2 from the germline V gene are SGHDT and YYEEEE. CDR3 in DNA: TGTGCCAGCAGCCGGCGGGGACTTTACACCGGGGAGCTGTTTTTT. Translating gives CASSRRGLYTGELFF.

J is TRBJ2-1 and V is TRBV7-2, with D maybe TRBD1 (5 bases). The CDR3 totals 14 residues. The germline V gene encodes CDR1 SGHTA and CDR2 FQGNSA. The V and J ends lost 3 bases and 7 bases respectively, with 13 bases between them. The CDR3 loop is CASSLGQGGNEQFF. DNA of the CDR3: TGTGCCAGCAGCTTGGGTCAGGGTGGGAATGAGCAGTTCTTC.

This clone was observed a single time. V usage is TRBV18 and J usage is TRBJ2-5; 7 bases are shared with TRBD1. Looked up from germline, CDR1 is KGHSH and CDR2 is LQKENI. CDR3 size: 16 residues. Unmatched junction bases numbered 11, after V lost 4 bases and J lost 3 bases. The CDR3 sequence: CASSLYSRDSEETQYF. The DNA of the CDR3 is TGTGCCAGCTCACTATACTCCCGGGACAGTGAAGAGACCCAGTACTTC.

The chain couples TRBV12-5 to TRBJ1-5; weak D call: TRBD1 (6 bases). The CDR3 spans 14 residues. V lost 2 bases and J 2 bases, leaving 7 bases between the germline ends. Germline V gene data show CDR1 as LGHNT and CDR2 as FRNRAP. The DNA for the CDR3 is TGTGCTAGTGGTTTGCGACAGGGCAATCAGCCCCAGCATTTT. Its translation is CASGLRQGNQPQHF.

The V call is TRBV7-9, the J call TRBJ1-5, with no clear D. Trimming took 1 base from V and 4 from J, leaving 8 bases between them. The germline gives CDR1 SEHNR, CDR2 FQNEAQ (reference sequence). The CDR3 contains 14 residues. The CDR3 nucleotides are TGTGCCAGCAGCTTAGAGTCGGGAAATCAGCCCCAGCATTTT. It yields the protein CASSLESGNQPQHF.

V and J are TRBV6-1 and TRBJ2-3; TRBD2 agrees at 9 bases. Germline CDR1 MNHNS, CDR2 SASEGT. With V trimmed by 3 bases and J by 15 bases, 10 bases remained unmatched. The CDR3 is made up of 13 amino acids. CDR3 sequence (DNA): TGTGCCAGCAGTGAGGCGGGGGTAGCGGGAGTTTATTTT. It is translated as CASSEAGVAGVYF.

The chain carries TRBV7-2 and TRBJ2-3, with D possibly matching TRBD2 (5 bases). Trimming took off 1 base at V and 3 bases at J, with 11 bases between the two ends. In germline, CDR1 is SGHTA, CDR2 FQGNSA. This CDR3 has 15 amino acids. CDR3 protein: CASSLEGLATDTQYF. DNA for the CDR3: TGTGCCAGCAGCTTAGAAGGGCTAGCTACAGATACGCAGTATTTT.

The table lists this clone with a few counts. V usage is TRBV9 and J usage is TRBJ1-5, with D unclear. CDR1 is SGDLS and CDR2 is YYNGEE in the germline V gene. This CDR3 spans 16 amino acids. The ends were cut back, 0 bases at V and 1 base at J, with 11 bases in the middle. CDR3 loop: CASSVGGELSNQPQHF. The CDR3 DNA sequence: TGTGCCAGCAGCGTAGGGGGAGAACTAAGCAATCAGCCCCAGCATTTT.

The chain couples TRBV2 to TRBJ2-2; possible D gene TRBD1, 6 bases. The CDR3 contains 14 residues. V lost 4 bases and J lost 6, with 12 bases in between. Germline CDR1 SNHLY, CDR2 FYNNEI. The CDR3 DNA reads TGTGCCAGCAGTGGAACGGCAGGGGCCGGGGAGCTGTTTTTT. Its translation: CASSGTAGAGELFF.

The chain links TRBV28 to TRBJ2-1, with a possible D match to TRBD1 (6 bases). The V end lost 0 bases, the J end lost 8 bases, and 17 bases lay between the germline ends. CDR1 and CDR2 from the germline V gene are MDHEN and SYDVKM. The CDR3 length is 16 residues. The chain's CDR3 is CASSLWPNLQGHEQFF. The CDR3, as DNA: TGTGCCAGCAGTTTATGGCCCAATCTACAGGGACATGAGCAGTTCTTC.

The chain has TRBV2 and TRBJ2-5; TRBD2 is a possible D gene (6 bases). Per the germline V gene, CDR1 is SNHLY and CDR2 is FYNNEI. This CDR3 contains 15 residues. Deletions cut 0 bases from V and 4 bases from J, with 12 bases between. The CDR3: CASSEARLEGETQYF. The CDR3 DNA reads as TGTGCCAGCAGTGAAGCGCGACTAGAGGGAGAGACCCAGTACTTC.

This rearrangement joins TRBV18 to TRBJ2-1, with 8 bases fitting TRBD2. This CDR3 comprises 16 residues. With 0 bases clipped from V and 2 bases from J, the junction kept 3 bases outside the gene matches. Germline V lookup: CDR1 KGHSH, CDR2 LQKENI. The DNA for the CDR3 is TGTGCCAGCTCACCACCGGTCGGGGGGGCCTACAATGAGCAGTTCTTC. As protein: CASSPPVGGAYNEQFF.

This clone was seen a single time. This sequence joins TRBV13 and TRBJ2-3; the match to TRBD2 covers 12 bases. The CDR3 has 18 amino acids. Germline CDR1 and CDR2: PRHDT and FYEKMQ (reference sequence). V shed 2 bases, J shed 4 bases, and the junction held 10 bases outside the gene matches. As DNA, the CDR3 is TGTGCCAGCAGCTTACGCCTAGCGGGGGGGTCGGGCGCAGATACGCAGTATTTT. Translating it yields CASSLRLAGGSGADTQYF.